The T cell receptor beta chain described here comes from a study of blood T cell repertoires in COVID-19. Study at large: Nucleic acid was either cDNA or gDNA, and it came from T cells, B-cell-depleted T cells, or PBMCs.

Generated by immunoSEQ multiplex PCR, the TCRdb table keeps only in-frame clones and is missing some. The profile shows 150,000 to 200,000 clones, 90% of them singletons. CDR3 length equals 14 residues. Germline V gives CDR1 MGHRA, CDR2 YSYEKL. Trimming removed 6 bases from V and 2 bases from J, with 12 bases in between. The TCR sequence derives from a man aged 50-59 years with acute or convalescent COVID-19. This chain uses TRBV4-1 with TRBJ2-3; D uncertain. Material for sequencing was peripheral blood. CDR3 residues: CASSLDTSTDTQYF. The CDR3 coding sequence is TGCGCCAGCAGTTTAGACACCTCCACAGATACGCAGTATTTT.